The 16 T cell receptor beta chains reported below all come from one sample, sequenced in a study of identical twins. TCRdb re-analysed the 5' RACE reads in MiXCR, keeping a single row per CDR3 protein. The top ten hold around 9.5% of the sample, which has approximately 230,000 distinct CDR3 sequences, about an eighth seen once. Input material: memory (CD45RO+) T cells sorted from blood. The source of these receptors is a woman aged 18-29 years in good health.

As to this clonotype: Since a much larger clone is just one base distant, this may be a read error. The chain couples TRBV6-1 to TRBJ2-6; no clear D gene. Looked up from germline, CDR1 is MNHNS and CDR2 is SASEGT. The germline V and J ends were trimmed by 4 bases and 0 bases, with 1 base remaining between them. There are 13 residues in the CDR3. The CDR3 DNA reads TGTGCCAGCAGTGCCTCTGGGGCCAACGTCCTGACTTTC. Its protein is CASSASGANVLTF.

The gene calls are TRBV2 and TRBJ2-4; the match to TRBD2 covers 9 bases. This CDR3 is built from 16 residues. The junction had 7 bases not matched to a gene; V was cut back by 7 bases and J by 0 bases. Looked up from germline, CDR1 is SNHLY and CDR2 is FYNNEI. DNA of the CDR3: TGTGCCAGCACTCGGGGGACTAGCAGAGCCAAAAACATTCAGTACTTC. Translated: CASTRGTSRAKNIQYF.

This chain's CDR3 is CASSQRTSGGSLNEQFF. The CDR3 DNA reads as TGCGCCAGCAGCCAGAGGACTAGCGGGGGCTCCCTAAATGAGCAGTTCTTC. The chain employs TRBV4-1 and TRBJ2-1; 13 positions match TRBD2. This CDR3 is built from 17 residues. After removal of 3 bases from V and 7 bases from J, the junction contained 9 bases not matched to a gene. The germline CDR1 and CDR2 sequences are MGHRA and YSYEKL.

This clonotype was counted only a few times. This chain uses TRBV20-1 with TRBJ1-5; D call uncertain. Trimming cost V 4 bases and J 9 bases, with 10 bases left between them. Germline CDR1 reads DFQATT; CDR2 reads SNEGSKA (reference sequence). This CDR3 has 11 amino acids. In DNA form, the CDR3 reads TGCAGTGCTACAGCGGGAGGGCCCCAGCATTTT. This codes for CSATAGGPQHF.

V is TRBV7-2 and J is TRBJ1-1; 7 bases line up with TRBD1. J was trimmed by 6 bases and V by 8 bases; bases with no gene match: 15. CDR1 and CDR2 (germline): SGHTA, FQGNSA. This CDR3 has 15 residues. The CDR3 spells CASAVSRQGTSEAFF. CDR3 nucleotide sequence: TGTGCCAGCGCCGTTTCGAGACAGGGTACGTCTGAAGCTTTCTTT. The variable domain in full, with the rest retrieved from reference TRBV7-2 and TRBJ1-1, is GAGVSQSPSNKVTEKGKDVELRCDPISGHTALYWYRQSLGQGLEFLIYFQGNSAPDKSGLPSDRFSAERTGGSVSTLTIQRTQQEDSAVYLCASAVSRQGTSEAFFGQGTRLTVV.

This clonotype was seen more than once but under ten times. The chain is built from TRBV7-3 and TRBJ2-5; TRBD2 is a possible D gene (6 bases). Germline loops: CDR1 SGHTA, CDR2 FQGTGA. V shed 1 base and J shed 4 bases, with 7 bases lying between them. This CDR3 is 13 amino acids long. In DNA, the CDR3 is TGTGCCAGCAGCTTAATTAGCGGAGAGACCCAGTACTTC. The encoded protein is CASSLISGETQYF.

This clonotype was seen more than once but under ten times. This chain joins TRBV20-1 and TRBJ1-3; no definite D call. CDR1 and CDR2 from the germline V gene are DFQATT and SNEGSKA (reference sequence). Trimming pared 2 bases from V and 4 bases from J, leaving 9 bases between. The CDR3 is 13 amino acids. CDR3: CSARRREGNTIYF. Written as DNA, the CDR3 is TGCAGTGCTAGAAGACGGGAGGGAAACACCATATATTTT.

This clonotype was detected many times. The chain couples TRBV2 to TRBJ1-5; D gene uncertain. V was shortened by 2 bases and J by 10 bases, with 15 bases between the two germline ends. This CDR3 is 14 amino acids long. Germline V gives CDR1 SNHLY, CDR2 FYNNEI. The DNA of the CDR3 is TGTGCCAGCAGTGAATCCGCAATCTACAGCCCCCAGCATTTT. Encoded protein: CASSESAIYSPQHF.

This clonotype was seen a handful of times. Written as DNA, the CDR3 is TGTGCCAGCAGTTTTCGGGGGGCGCGAGCTTTCTTT. Its translation: CASSFRGARAFF. The rearrangement uses TRBV12-3 or TRBV12-4 and TRBJ1-1; maybe TRBD1 (6 bases). The V end lost 3 bases, the J end lost 10 bases, and 12 bases lay between the germline ends. This CDR3 comprises 12 residues.

This clonotype was counted only a few times. In nucleotides, the CDR3 is TGTGCCAGCAGCCTTTACAGGGGACCATCCTATGGCTACACCTTC. Translated: CASSLYRGPSYGYTF. The V gene is TRBV7-8, the J gene TRBJ1-2; TRBD1 aligns across 7 bases. The trim removed 5 bases at V and 4 bases at J, leaving 10 bases unmatched. Germline V CDR1 and CDR2: SGHVS, FQNEAQ. This CDR3 region has 15 residues.

The chain recombines TRBV4-2 with TRBJ2-3, with 7 nucleotides matching TRBD2. The J segment lost 5 bases and the V segment lost 0 bases, leaving 8 bases of the junction unmatched. CDR1 LGHNA and CDR2 YNFKEQ come from the germline V gene. This CDR3 has 16 residues. The CDR3 DNA is TGTGCCAGCAGCCAAGATCGCGGCGGGGGTGTAGATACGCAGTATTTT. Translating it yields CASSQDRGGGVDTQYF.

Comments on this clonotype: A much larger clone sits a single nucleotide away, making a read error possible. The chain is built from TRBV10-3 and TRBJ2-5, with D perhaps assigned TRBD1 or TRBD2 (7 bases each). The CDR3 covers 18 residues. Germline CDR1 is ENHRY and CDR2 is SYGVKD. Trimming shortened V by 5 bases and J by 4 bases, and 26 bases separated the two germline ends. For the CDR3, the DNA is TGTGCCATCAGTTTAACCCAGGGGGGGACCCAAGGGACAGAGACCCAGTACTTC. Translating it yields CAISLTQGGTQGTETQYF.

The rearrangement links TRBV20-1 to TRBJ1-1; TRBD1 agrees at 8 bases. V was pared by 4 bases and J by 4 bases, with 11 bases of the junction left unmatched. The CDR3 covers 15 residues. Germline CDR1 is DFQATT and CDR2 is SNEGSKA (reference sequence). DNA for the CDR3: TGCAGTGCTACCCCCCGGCTCAGGGGGCGCACTGAAGCTTTCTTT. Residues: CSATPRLRGRTEAFF.

This clonotype was detected ten times or more. This chain's CDR3 is CASSLATENTEAFF. In DNA form, the CDR3 reads TGTGCCAGCAGCCTGGCAACAGAGAACACTGAAGCTTTCTTT. The chain combines TRBV4-2 with TRBJ1-1; no firm D call. This CDR3 contains 14 residues. Trimming stripped 4 bases from V and 1 base from J, with 10 bases between. Germline V gives CDR1 LGHNA, CDR2 YNFKEQ.

This clonotype was seen a handful of times. The chain combines TRBV29-1 with TRBJ2-3; 9 bases are shared with TRBD1. CDR1 is SQVTM and CDR2 is ANQGSEA in the germline V gene. J was trimmed by 5 bases and V by 6 bases; bases with no gene match: 12. The CDR3 spans 15 residues. The CDR3 sequence: CSVVRGTGQRDTQYF. CDR3 sequence (DNA): TGCAGCGTCGTCCGAGGGACAGGGCAAAGAGATACGCAGTATTTT.

The V call is TRBV29-1, the J call TRBJ1-1; D is uncertain. The CDR3 covers 12 residues. Trimming took off 7 bases at V and 5 bases at J, with 14 bases between the two ends. Germline CDR1 is SQVTM and CDR2 is ANQGSEA. CDR3 sequence reads: CSAGEGYTEAFF. CDR3 DNA sequence: TGCAGCGCTGGGGAGGGTTATACTGAAGCTTTCTTT.